This T cell receptor beta chain was obtained from a study of T cell changes during pregnancy in multiple sclerosis. Assay used: immunoSEQ multiplex PCR; TCRdb lists only in-frame clones, some missing. This repertoire shows fewer than 60,000 clones, 92% found once; its top ten account for 0.39%. The V segment lost 2 bases and the J segment 4 bases; nucleotides outside the gene matches: 4. This CDR3 comprises 14 residues. From germline, CDR1 is SGHNT and CDR2 YYREEE (reference sequence). The TCR comes from a female donor with multiple sclerosis, enrolled in a pregnancy study. Sequenced material: CD4+ T cells from peripheral blood mononuclear cells, taken after pregnancy. V gene TRBV5-4 combines with J gene TRBJ1-2; TRBD1 matches 8 bases. The DNA of the CDR3 is TGTGCCAGCAGCTTAGGAGGACAGGGCTATGGCTACACCTTC. As protein: CASSLGGQGYGYTF.